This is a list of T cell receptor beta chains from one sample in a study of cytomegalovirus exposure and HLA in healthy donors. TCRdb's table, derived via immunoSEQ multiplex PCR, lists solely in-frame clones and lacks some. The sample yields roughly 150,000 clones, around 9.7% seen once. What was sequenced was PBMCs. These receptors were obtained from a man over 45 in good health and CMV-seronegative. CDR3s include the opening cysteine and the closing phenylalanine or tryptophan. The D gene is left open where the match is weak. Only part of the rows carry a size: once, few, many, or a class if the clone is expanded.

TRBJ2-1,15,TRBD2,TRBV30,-,CAWILGLADYNEQFF,TGTGCCTGGATATTGGGACTAGCGGACTACAATGAGCAGTTCTTC
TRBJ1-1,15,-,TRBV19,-,CASMRDRSVSTEAFF,TGTGCCAGTATGAGGGATCGGTCGGTGTCCACTGAAGCTTTCTTT
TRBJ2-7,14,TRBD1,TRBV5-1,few,CASSLAGTGYEQYF,TGCGCCAGCAGCTTGGCGGGGACAGGGTACGAGCAGTACTTC
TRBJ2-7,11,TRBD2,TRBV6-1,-,CAAGTSHEQYF,TGTGCCGCAGGGACTAGCCACGAGCAGTACTTC
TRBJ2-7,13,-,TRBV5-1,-,CASSLEESREQYF,TGCGCCAGCAGCCTTGAAGAGTCTCGCGAGCAGTACTTC
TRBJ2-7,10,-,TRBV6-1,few,CASGRYEQYF,TGTGCCAGCGGTAGATACGAGCAGTACTTC
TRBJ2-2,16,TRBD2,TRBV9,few,CASSAPGTSVGGELFF,TGTGCCAGCAGCGCCCCCGGGACTAGCGTCGGCGGGGAGCTGTTTTTT
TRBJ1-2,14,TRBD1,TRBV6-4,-,CASSPGQANYGYTF,TGTGCCAGCAGTCCAGGACAGGCTAACTATGGCTACACCTTC
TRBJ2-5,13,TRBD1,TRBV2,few,CASGGTGGETQYF,TGTGCCAGTGGTGGGACAGGGGGGGAGACCCAGTACTTC
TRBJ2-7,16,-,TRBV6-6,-,CASSYRLQGNDGEQYF,TGTGCCAGCAGTTACCGCCTACAGGGTAACGATGGCGAGCAGTACTTC
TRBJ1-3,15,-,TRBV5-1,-,CASSLVAGDGNTIYF,TGCGCCAGCAGCTTGGTCGCAGGGGATGGAAACACCATATATTTT
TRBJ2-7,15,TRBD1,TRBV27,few,CASSFPGQASYEQYF,TGTGCCAGCAGTTTTCCCGGACAGGCCTCCTACGAGCAGTACTTC
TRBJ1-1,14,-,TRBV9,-,CASSVSGDRGEAFF,TGTGCCAGCAGCGTTTCAGGGGACCGTGGGGAAGCTTTCTTT
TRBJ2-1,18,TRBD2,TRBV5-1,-,CASRTETSGRPAYNEQFF,TGCGCCAGTAGGACCGAGACTAGCGGGAGGCCTGCCTACAATGAGCAGTTCTTC
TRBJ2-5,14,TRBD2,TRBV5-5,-,CASSRAGVSETQYF,TGTGCCAGCAGCCGGGCGGGAGTTTCGGAGACCCAGTACTTC
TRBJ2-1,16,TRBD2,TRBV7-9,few,CASSVLAGSSYNEQFF,TGTGCCAGCAGCGTTCTAGCGGGTTCTTCCTACAATGAGCAGTTCTTC
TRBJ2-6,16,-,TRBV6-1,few,CASSAPSQSGANVLTF,TGTGCCAGCAGTGCCCCTTCACAGTCTGGGGCCAACGTCCTGACTTTC
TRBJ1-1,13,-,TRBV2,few,CASSEARVTEAFF,TGTGCCAGCAGTGAAGCCAGGGTGACTGAAGCTTTCTTT
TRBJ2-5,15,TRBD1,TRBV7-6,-,CASSRKTGEGQTQYF,TGTGCCAGCAGCCGAAAGACAGGGGAAGGACAGACCCAGTACTTC
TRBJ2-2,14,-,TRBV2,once,CASRVQGSVRELFF,TGTGCCAGCAGGGTACAGGGTTCGGTCCGGGAGCTGTTTTTT
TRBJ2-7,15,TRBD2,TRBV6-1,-,CASSQQAGGPYEQYF,TGTGCCAGCAGCCAACAGGCGGGAGGTCCCTACGAGCAGTACTTC
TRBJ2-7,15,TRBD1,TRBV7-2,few,CASSGGGTGGREQYF,TGTGCCAGCAGCGGGGGGGGGACAGGGGGCCGCGAGCAGTACTTC
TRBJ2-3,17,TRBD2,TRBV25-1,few,CASSEYSLAGTTDTQYF,TGTGCCAGCAGTGAATATAGCCTAGCGGGGACGACAGATACGCAGTATTTT
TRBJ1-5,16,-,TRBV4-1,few,CASSPNPGQLNQPQHF,TGCGCCAGCAGCCCTAACCCAGGACAGCTCAATCAGCCCCAGCATTTT
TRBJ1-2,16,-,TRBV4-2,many,CASSPARGGAHYGYTF,TGTGCCAGCAGCCCAGCGAGGGGGGGGGCACACTATGGCTACACCTTC
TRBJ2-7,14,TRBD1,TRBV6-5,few,CASSYSTGGFEQYF,TGTGCCAGCAGTTACTCGACAGGGGGCTTCGAGCAGTACTTC
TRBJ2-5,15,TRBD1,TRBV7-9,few,CASSVWDRGKETQYF,TGTGCCAGCAGCGTTTGGGACAGGGGGAAGGAGACCCAGTACTTC